This T cell receptor (beta chain) was recorded in a study of blood T cell repertoires in COVID-19. Overall study context: Sites in the United States, Italy and Spain provided acute and convalescent COVID-19 samples. PBMCs, B-cell-depleted T cells, or T cells were the source of the cDNA or gDNA that made up the material.

This CDR3 is built from 15 residues. Original handling: Amplification of reference gene primers provided the estimated nucleated cell counts. Using immunoSEQ multiplex PCR, the repertoire was profiled, and TCRdb retains in-frame clones only, with some absent. V and J calls and clone size are copied from that table; D and trimming were computed from the DNA. The sample lists around 260,000 clones, approximately 87% occurring once. Input material: peripheral blood. The origin of this receptor is a man aged 55-75 years who had recovered from COVID-19. The chain combines TRBV21-1 with TRBJ2-4; the D call in the table, TRBD1, was not verified against the DNA. TRBV21-1 is classified as a pseudogene. The CDR3, as DNA: TGTGCCAGCAGCAACCAGGGTCTAGCCAAAAACATTCAGTACTTC. It specifies CASSNQGLAKNIQYF.